The sequence of this T cell receptor beta chain was determined in a study of OX40 agonist ivuxolimab in advanced cancers. As for the study in general: Every patient in dose escalation had hepatocellular carcinoma, melanoma, renal cell or head and neck cancer. Partial responses were seen in three patients, one with hepatocellular carcinoma and two with cutaneous melanoma.

TCRdb's copy holds only in-frame clones and misses some; the assay was immunoSEQ multiplex PCR. This sample has 72,000 or so clones, with 88% found just once. The CDR3 has 18 residues. V dropped 2 bases and J dropped 6; count of bases not matched to a gene: 15. Germline V CDR1 and CDR2: LGHNA, YNFKEQ. Study conclusions and caveats: Some patients who did not respond also had low normalized T-cell clonal expansion.

With regard to this clone: The antigen is undetermined.

The chain uses TRBV4-2 and TRBJ2-2; 7 bases are a match to TRBD2. The sample was CD4+ or CD8+ T cells sorted from blood, taken in a trial of the OX40 agonist ivuxolimab. This sequence was found in an adult with an advanced solid tumor such as melanoma, head and neck, liver or kidney cancer. CDR3 DNA: TGTGCCAGCAGCCAAACCCTAGAGGGAGGGGCAGTGGCCGGGGAGCTGTTTTTT. Its translation: CASSQTLEGGAVAGELFF.